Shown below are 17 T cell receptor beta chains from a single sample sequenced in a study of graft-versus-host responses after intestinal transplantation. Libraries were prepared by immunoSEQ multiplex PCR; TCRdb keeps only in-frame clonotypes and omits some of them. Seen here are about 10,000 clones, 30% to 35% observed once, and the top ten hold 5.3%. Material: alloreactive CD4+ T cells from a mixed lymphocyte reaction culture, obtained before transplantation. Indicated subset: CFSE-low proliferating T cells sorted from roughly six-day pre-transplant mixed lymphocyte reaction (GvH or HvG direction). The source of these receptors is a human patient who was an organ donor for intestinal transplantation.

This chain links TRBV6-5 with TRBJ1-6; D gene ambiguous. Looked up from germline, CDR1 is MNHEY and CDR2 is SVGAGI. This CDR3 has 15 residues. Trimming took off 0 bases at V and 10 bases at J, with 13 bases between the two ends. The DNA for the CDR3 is TGTGCCAGCAGTTACTCGTATCCAGCGCGCTCACCCCTCCACTTT. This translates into CASSYSYPARSPLHF.

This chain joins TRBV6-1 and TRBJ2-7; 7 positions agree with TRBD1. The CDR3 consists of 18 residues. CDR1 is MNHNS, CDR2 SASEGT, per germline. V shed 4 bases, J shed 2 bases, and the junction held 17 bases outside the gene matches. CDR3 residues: CASSAVTGFRPFAYEQYF. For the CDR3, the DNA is TGTGCCAGCAGTGCGGTGACAGGGTTTCGCCCGTTTGCCTACGAGCAGTACTTC.

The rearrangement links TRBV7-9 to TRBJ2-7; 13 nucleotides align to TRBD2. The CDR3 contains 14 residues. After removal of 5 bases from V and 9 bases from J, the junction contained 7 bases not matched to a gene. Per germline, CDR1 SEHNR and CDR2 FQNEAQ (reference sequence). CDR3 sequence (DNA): TGTGCCAGCAGCCAGAGGACTAGCGGGGGTTTGCAGTACTTC. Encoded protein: CASSQRTSGGLQYF.

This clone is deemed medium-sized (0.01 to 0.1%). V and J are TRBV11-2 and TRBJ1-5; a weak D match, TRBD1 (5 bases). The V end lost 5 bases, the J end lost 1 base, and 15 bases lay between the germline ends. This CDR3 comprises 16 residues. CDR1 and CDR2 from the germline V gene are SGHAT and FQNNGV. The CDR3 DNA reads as TGTGCCAGCAGCCTTTTGGGGGGGGTGAGCAATCAGCCCCAGCATTTT. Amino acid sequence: CASSLLGGVSNQPQHF.

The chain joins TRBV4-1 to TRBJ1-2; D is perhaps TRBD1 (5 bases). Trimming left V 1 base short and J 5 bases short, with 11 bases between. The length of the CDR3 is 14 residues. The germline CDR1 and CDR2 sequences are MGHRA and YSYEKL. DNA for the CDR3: TGCGCCAGCAGCCAAGTCGGGACGGCGTATGGCTACACCTTC. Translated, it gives CASSQVGTAYGYTF.

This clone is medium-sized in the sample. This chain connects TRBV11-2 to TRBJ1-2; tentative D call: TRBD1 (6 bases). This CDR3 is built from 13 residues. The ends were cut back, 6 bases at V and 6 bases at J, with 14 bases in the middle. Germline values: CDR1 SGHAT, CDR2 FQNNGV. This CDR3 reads CASREGGADGYTF. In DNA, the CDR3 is TGTGCCAGCAGAGAAGGGGGGGCCGATGGCTACACCTTC.

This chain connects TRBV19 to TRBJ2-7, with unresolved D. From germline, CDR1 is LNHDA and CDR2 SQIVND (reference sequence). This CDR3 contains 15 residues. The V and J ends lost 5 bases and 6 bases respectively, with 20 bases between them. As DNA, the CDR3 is TGTGCCAGTAGTTCGAAACTCTACCGGGCTTCCGAGCAGTACTTC. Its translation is CASSSKLYRASEQYF.

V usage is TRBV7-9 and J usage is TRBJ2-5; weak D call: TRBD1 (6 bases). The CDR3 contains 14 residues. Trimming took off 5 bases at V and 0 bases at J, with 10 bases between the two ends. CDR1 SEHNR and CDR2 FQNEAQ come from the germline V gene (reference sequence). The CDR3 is CASSAGTHQETQYF. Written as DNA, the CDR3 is TGTGCCAGCAGCGCCGGGACACACCAAGAGACCCAGTACTTC.

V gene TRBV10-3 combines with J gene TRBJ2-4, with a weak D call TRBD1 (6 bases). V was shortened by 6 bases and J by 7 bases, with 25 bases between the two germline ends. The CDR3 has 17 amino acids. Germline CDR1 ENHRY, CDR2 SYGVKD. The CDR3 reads CAISETYLGQTRNIQYF. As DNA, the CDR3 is TGTGCCATCAGCGAAACCTACCTTGGACAGACAAGGAACATTCAGTACTTC.

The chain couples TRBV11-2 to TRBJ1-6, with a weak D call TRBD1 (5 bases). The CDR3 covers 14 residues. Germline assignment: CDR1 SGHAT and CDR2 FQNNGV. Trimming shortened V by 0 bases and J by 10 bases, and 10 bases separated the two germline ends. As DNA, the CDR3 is TGTGCCAGCAGCTTAGACAGGGTAAACTCACCCCTCCACTTT. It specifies CASSLDRVNSPLHF.

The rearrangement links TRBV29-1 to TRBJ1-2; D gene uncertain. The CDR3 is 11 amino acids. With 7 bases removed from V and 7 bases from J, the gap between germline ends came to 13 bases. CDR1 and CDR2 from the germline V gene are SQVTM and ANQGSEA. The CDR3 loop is CSDWSAGGYTF. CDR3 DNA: TGCAGCGATTGGTCTGCGGGTGGCTACACCTTC.

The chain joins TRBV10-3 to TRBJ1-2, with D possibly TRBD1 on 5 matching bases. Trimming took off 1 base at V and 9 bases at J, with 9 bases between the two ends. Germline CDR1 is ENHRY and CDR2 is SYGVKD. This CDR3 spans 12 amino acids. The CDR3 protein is CAISEWGNSYTF. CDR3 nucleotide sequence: TGTGCCATCAGTGAGTGGGGGAATAGCTACACCTTC.

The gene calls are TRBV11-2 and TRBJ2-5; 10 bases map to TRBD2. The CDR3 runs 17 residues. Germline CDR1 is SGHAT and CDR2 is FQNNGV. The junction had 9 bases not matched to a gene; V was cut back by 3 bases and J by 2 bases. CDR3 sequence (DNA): TGTGCCAGCAGCTTTCGGCATTCTAGCGGGGGACAAGAGACCCAGTACTTC. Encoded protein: CASSFRHSSGGQETQYF.

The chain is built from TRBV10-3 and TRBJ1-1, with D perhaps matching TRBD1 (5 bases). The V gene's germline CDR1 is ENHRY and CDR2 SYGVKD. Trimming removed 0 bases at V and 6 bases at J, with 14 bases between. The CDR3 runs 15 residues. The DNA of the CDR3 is TGTGCCATCAGTGAGTCCCCGGGGGTAGGGGCTGAAGCTTTCTTT. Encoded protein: CAISESPGVGAEAFF.

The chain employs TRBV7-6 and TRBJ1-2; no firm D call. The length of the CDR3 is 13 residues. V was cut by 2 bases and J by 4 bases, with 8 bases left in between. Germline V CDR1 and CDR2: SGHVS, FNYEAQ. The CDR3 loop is CASSLNLFYGYTF. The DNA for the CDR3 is TGTGCCAGCAGCTTAAATCTGTTCTATGGCTACACCTTC.

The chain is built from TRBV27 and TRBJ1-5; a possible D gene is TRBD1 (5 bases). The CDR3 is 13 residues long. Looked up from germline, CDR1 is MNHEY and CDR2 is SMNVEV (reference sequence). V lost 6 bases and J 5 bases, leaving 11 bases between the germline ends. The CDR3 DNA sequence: TGTGCCAGCAGCGCGGCAGGGCATCAGCCCCAGCATTTT. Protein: CASSAAGHQPQHF.

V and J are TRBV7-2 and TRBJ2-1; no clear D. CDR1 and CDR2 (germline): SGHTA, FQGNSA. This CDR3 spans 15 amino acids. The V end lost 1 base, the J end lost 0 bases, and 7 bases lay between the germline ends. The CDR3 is CASSLVASSYNEQFF. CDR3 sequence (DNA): TGTGCCAGCAGCTTAGTTGCTAGCTCCTACAATGAGCAGTTCTTC.